The clone carrying this TCR beta chain has only a few counts. These data belong to a study of T-cell reconstitution after alpha-beta-depleted transplantation in children. With 2 bases removed from V and 5 bases from J, the gap between germline ends came to 24 bases. Germline CDR1 and CDR2: SGHAT and FQNNGV. This CDR3 spans 19 amino acids. A library of TCRbeta sequences, prepared with unique molecular identifiers, was generated. TCRdb reprocessed the PCR reads with MiXCR, giving one entry per CDR3 protein. The table lists about 540,000 distinct CDR3 sequences, 15% to 20% of them singletons, with about 3.1% in the top ten.

The chain links TRBV11-2 to TRBJ1-4; D perhaps matches TRBD1 (5 bases). The source was PBMCs from the stem cell graft donor, collected from the stem cell graft. The TCR originated in a human donor who donated a stem cell graft to a child with acute lymphoblastic leukemia. CDR3 coding DNA: TGTGCCAGCAGCTTAACACCATGGGACGTTCTAATGGGCAATGAAAAACTGTTTTTT. Translation gives CASSLTPWDVLMGNEKLFF.